The sequence of this T cell receptor beta chain was determined in a study of graft-versus-host responses after intestinal transplantation. As for the study in general: Recipients uniformly received anti-thymocyte globulin induction, followed by tacrolimus and steroids for three to four years.

Study observations and caveats: Patients who carried graft-donor T cell macrochimerism also had high graft-versus-host to host-versus-graft clonal ratios in their allografts. GvH clones surfaced in recipient marrow, some emerging earlier in ileum or blood. Early HvG declines after transplant were associated with peak circulating GvH clone levels.

About this clone itself: Its antigen is unknown.

The data were produced by immunoSEQ multiplex PCR, yet TCRdb's version contains in-frame clones alone and is incomplete. The sample contains more than 70,000 clones, 85% to 95% of which appear only once. The sequenced sample was unstimulated CD8+ T cells sorted from spleen or lymph node cells, obtained before transplant. This TCR came from a human donor who was the organ donor for an intestinal transplant.

The CDR3 DNA is TGTGCCTGGAGACCGGGAGACGGGGAGCTGTTTTTT. It codes for CAWRPGDGELFF. This chain joins TRBV30 and TRBJ2-2; maybe TRBD2 (6 bases). The V and J ends lost 3 bases and 7 bases respectively, with 9 bases between them. CDR1 GTSNPN and CDR2 SVGIG come from the germline V gene (reference sequence). This CDR3 has 12 amino acids.